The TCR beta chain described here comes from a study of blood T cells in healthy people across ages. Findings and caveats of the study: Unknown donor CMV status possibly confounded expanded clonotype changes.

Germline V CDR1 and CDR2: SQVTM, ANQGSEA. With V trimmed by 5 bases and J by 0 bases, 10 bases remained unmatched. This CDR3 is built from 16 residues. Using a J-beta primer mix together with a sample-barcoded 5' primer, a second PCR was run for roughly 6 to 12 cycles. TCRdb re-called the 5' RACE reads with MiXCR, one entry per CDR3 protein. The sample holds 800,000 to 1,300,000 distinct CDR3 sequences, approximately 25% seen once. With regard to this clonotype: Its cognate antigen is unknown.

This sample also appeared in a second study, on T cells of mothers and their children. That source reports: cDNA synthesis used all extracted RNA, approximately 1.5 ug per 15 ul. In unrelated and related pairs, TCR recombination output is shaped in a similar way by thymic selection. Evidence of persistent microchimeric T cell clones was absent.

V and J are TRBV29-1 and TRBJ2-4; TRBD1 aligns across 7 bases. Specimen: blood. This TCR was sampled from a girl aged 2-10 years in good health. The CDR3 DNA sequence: TGCAGCGTTTTTTTGGGGACAGTATTAGCCAAAAACATTCAGTACTTC. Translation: CSVFLGTVLAKNIQYF.